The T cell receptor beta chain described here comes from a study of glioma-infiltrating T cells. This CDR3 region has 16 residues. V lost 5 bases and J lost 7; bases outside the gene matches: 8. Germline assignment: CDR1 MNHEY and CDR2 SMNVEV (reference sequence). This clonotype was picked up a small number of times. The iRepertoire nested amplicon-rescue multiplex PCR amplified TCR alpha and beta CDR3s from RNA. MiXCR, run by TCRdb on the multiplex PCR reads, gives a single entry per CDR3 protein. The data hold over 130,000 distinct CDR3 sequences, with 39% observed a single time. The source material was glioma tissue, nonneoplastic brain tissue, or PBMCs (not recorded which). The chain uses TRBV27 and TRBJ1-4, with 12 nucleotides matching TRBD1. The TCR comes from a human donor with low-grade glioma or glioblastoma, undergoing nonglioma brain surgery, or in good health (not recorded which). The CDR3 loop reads CASSTGTGGVGEKLFF. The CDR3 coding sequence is TGTGCCAGCAGTACCGGGACAGGGGGCGTCGGTGAAAAACTGTTTTTT.